The rows below give T cell receptor beta chains drawn from one sample of a study of OX40 agonist ivuxolimab in advanced cancers. Profiled with immunoSEQ multiplex PCR; TCRdb holds only in-frame clones, not every one. The profile shows 15,000 or so clones, just under 80% of them singletons. The source was CD4+ or CD8+ T cells sorted from blood, collected in a trial of the OX40 agonist ivuxolimab. The origin of the receptors is an adult with an advanced solid tumor such as melanoma, head and neck, liver or kidney cancer. The CDR3 runs from the conserved cysteine through the conserved F or W. D genes are given only for firm matches. Expanded clones are given a class, and other clones once, few, many or no size at all.

j_gene,abundance,v_gene,d_gene,CDR3nt,CDR3aa
TRBJ2-1,NA,TRBV7-3,TRBD2,TGTGCCAGCAGCCCGAGCGGGAGGCGTGAGCAGTTCTTC,CASSPSGRREQFF
TRBJ2-7,NA,TRBV9,NA,TGTGCCAGCAGCGTAGCAGTGCAAAACTACGAGCAGTACTTC,CASSVAVQNYEQYF
TRBJ2-7,once,TRBV6-5,TRBD1,TGTGCCAGCAGTCTATCCGGGACAGAAAAATACGAGCAGTACTTC,CASSLSGTEKYEQYF
TRBJ2-7,NA,TRBV7-6,NA,TGTGCCAGCAGCTTAAGCGGATCCTACGAGCAGTACTTC,CASSLSGSYEQYF
TRBJ2-7,NA,TRBV7-9,NA,TGTGCCAGCACTCCCCAATCGGGGGAGCAGTACTTC,CASTPQSGEQYF
TRBJ2-7,NA,TRBV11-3,NA,TGTGCCAGCAGCTTTGGTGGCCTAGCCTACGAGCAGTACTTC,CASSFGGLAYEQYF
TRBJ2-7,NA,TRBV7-7,TRBD1,TGTGCTAGCAGCTTAGCGTCAGGGGGCGAGCAGTACTTC,CASSLASGGEQYF
TRBJ1-2,NA,TRBV7-9,TRBD1,TGTGCCAGCAGCTTGGGACAGGGCAACGGCTACACCTTC,CASSLGQGNGYTF
TRBJ1-1,NA,TRBV2,TRBD1,TGTGCCATTTCAATGACAGGGGCTGGGAACACTGAAGCTTTCTTT,CAISMTGAGNTEAFF
TRBJ2-7,NA,TRBV28,TRBD1,TGTGCCAGCAGTTTATTAACCGGGACAGGGGGCTATTACGAGCAGTACTTC,CASSLLTGTGGYYEQYF
TRBJ2-7,NA,TRBV18,NA,TGTGCCAGCTCACCCGGGTCTACCTACGAGCAGTACTTC,CASSPGSTYEQYF
TRBJ2-7,NA,TRBV6-6,TRBD2,TGTGCCAGCAGTTACGGGGGAGGGCCCAACTACGAGCAGTACTTC,CASSYGGGPNYEQYF
TRBJ2-7,NA,TRBV27,NA,TGTGCCAGCACCTTAGGACCTTCCTACGAGCAGTACTTC,CASTLGPSYEQYF
TRBJ1-1,large,TRBV5-8,NA,TGTGCCAGCAGCTTGGTTCCGGGGTGGAACACTGAAGCTTTCTTT,CASSLVPGWNTEAFF
TRBJ2-1,NA,TRBV9,NA,TGTGCCAGCAGCGAGGGGGGATCGAACAATGAGCAGTTCTTC,CASSEGGSNNEQFF
TRBJ2-1,NA,TRBV19,TRBD2,TGTGCCAGTAGTATAGTCTCTAGCGGGGGTGAGCAGTTCTTC,CASSIVSSGGEQFF
TRBJ1-5,NA,TRBV28,NA,TGTGCCAGCAGTTTACTGACAGCCGCCGGCAATCAGCCCCAGCATTTT,CASSLLTAAGNQPQHF
TRBJ2-7,NA,TRBV4-1,NA,TGCGCCAGCAGCCAAGTACCGCCTATACCTGGGCAGGGGACCTACGAGCAGTACTTC,CASSQVPPIPGQGTYEQYF
TRBJ2-5,few,TRBV27,NA,TGTGCCAGCAGTTTATGGGGTACCCAAGAGACCCAGTACTTC,CASSLWGTQETQYF
TRBJ2-1,NA,TRBV7-2,NA,TGTGCCAGCAGTCTAGCCGGGACCCCATCCTACAATGAGCAGTTCTTC,CASSLAGTPSYNEQFF
TRBJ2-3,once,TRBV9,NA,TGTGCCAGCTCCCGGTCTAGGAATACGCAGTATTTT,CASSRSRNTQYF
TRBJ1-1,NA,TRBV6-6,NA,TGTGCCAGCAGTTCCACAGACTGGAACACTGAAGCTTTCTTT,CASSSTDWNTEAFF
TRBJ1-4,NA,TRBV28,NA,TGTGCCAGCAGTTTAACTGGGAGGGGGGAAAAACTGTTTTTT,CASSLTGRGEKLFF
TRBJ2-2,medium-sized,TRBV19,TRBD1,TGTGCCAGTAGTACTGGGACAGCCGGGGAGCTGTTTTTT,CASSTGTAGELFF
TRBJ2-1,NA,TRBV13,TRBD2,TGTGCCAGCAGCTTCAGTCGAGGACTAGCGGGAAGTAATGAGCAGTTCTTC,CASSFSRGLAGSNEQFF
TRBJ2-6,NA,TRBV5-5,TRBD1,TGTGCCAGCAGCCAGGACAGGGGGCTTGGGGCCAACGTCCTGACTTTC,CASSQDRGLGANVLTF
TRBJ1-5,NA,TRBV6-1,TRBD1,TGTGCCGCGAGGGAGACAGGGCTACGCAATCAGCCCCAGCATTTT,CAARETGLRNQPQHF
TRBJ2-7,NA,TRBV29-1,NA,TGCAGCGTTGAAGGGGAGACCAACTACGAGCAGTACTTC,CSVEGETNYEQYF
TRBJ2-4,NA,TRBV7-9,NA,TGTGCCAGCAGTGTTGATCCATTTATAAACATTCAGTACTTC,CASSVDPFINIQYF
TRBJ2-7,NA,TRBV29-1,NA,TGCAGCGTTGACAGGGGGGACTCCTACGAGCAGTACTTC,CSVDRGDSYEQYF